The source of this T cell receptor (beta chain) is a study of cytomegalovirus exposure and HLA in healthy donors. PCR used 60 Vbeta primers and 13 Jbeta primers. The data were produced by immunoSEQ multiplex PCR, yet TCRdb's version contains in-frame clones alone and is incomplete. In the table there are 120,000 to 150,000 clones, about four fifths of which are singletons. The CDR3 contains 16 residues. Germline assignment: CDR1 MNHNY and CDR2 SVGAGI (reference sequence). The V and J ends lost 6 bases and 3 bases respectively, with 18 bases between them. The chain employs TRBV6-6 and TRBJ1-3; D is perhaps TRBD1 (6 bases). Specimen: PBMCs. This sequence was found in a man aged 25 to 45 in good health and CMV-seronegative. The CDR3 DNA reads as TGTGCCAGCAGCCCCCCACTCGGGGGGCTTGGAAACACCATATATTTT. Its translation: CASSPPLGGLGNTIYF.